This record concerns one TCR beta chain sequence. This specimen belongs to a study of T-cell reconstitution after alpha-beta-depleted transplantation in children. Trimming took 6 bases from V and 1 from J, leaving 25 bases between them. The CDR3 has 17 amino acids. CDR1 DFQATT and CDR2 SNEGSKA come from the germline V gene (reference sequence). Unique molecular identifiers were used to barcode this TCRbeta library. In TCRdb, the PCR reads were re-called with MiXCR into one record per CDR3 protein. Of some 550,000 distinct CDR3 sequences detected, approximately 20% appear once; the ten largest clones hold less than 4%.

The receptor was isolated from a human donor who donated a stem cell graft to a child with acute lymphoblastic leukemia. Here the sequenced sample was PBMCs from the stem cell graft donor, taken from the stem cell graft. This chain uses TRBV20-1 with TRBJ2-7; D may match TRBD1 or TRBD2 (5 bases each). The CDR3, as DNA: TGCAGTGCCCTTATCTCGGGGCAGCCGAAACTATCCTACGAGCAGTACTTC. This codes for CSALISGQPKLSYEQYF.